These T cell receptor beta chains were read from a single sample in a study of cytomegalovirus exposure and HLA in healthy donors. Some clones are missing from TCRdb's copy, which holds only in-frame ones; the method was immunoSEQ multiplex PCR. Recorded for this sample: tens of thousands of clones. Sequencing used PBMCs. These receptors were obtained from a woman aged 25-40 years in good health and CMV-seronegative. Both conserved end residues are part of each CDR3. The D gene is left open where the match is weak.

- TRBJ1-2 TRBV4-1 CASSQESVVLYGYTF TGCGCCAGCAGCCAAGAATCGGTGGTCCTCTATGGCTACACCTTC
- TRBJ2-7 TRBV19 CASTPGGSGSYEQYF TGTGCCTCTACCCCTGGGGGTAGCGGCTCCTACGAGCAGTACTTC
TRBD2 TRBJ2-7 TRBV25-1 CASSKREGHDEQYF TGTGCCAGCTCCAAGCGGGAGGGCCACGACGAGCAGTACTTC
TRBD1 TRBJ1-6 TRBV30 CAWSRDRDSPLHF TGTGCCTGGAGCAGGGACAGGGATTCACCCCTCCACTTT
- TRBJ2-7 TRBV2 CASSEALGIEGYEQYF TGTGCCAGCAGTGAAGCGCTCGGGATTGAGGGCTACGAGCAGTACTTC
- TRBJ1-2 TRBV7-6 CASSQKGGYGYTF TGTGCCAGCAGCCAAAAAGGGGGCTATGGCTACACCTTC
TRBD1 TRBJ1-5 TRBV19 CASSMDGTGDQPQHF TGTGCCAGTAGTATGGATGGGACAGGCGATCAGCCCCAGCATTTT
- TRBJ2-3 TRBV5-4 CASSLRGISTDTQYF TGTGCCAGCAGCTTAAGGGGAATTAGTACAGATACGCAGTATTTT
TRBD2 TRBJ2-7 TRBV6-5 CAGGETSGQEQYF TGTGCCGGGGGCGAGACTAGCGGGCAGGAGCAGTACTTC
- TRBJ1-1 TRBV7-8 CASSSWTANTEAFF TGTGCCAGCAGCTCCTGGACAGCGAACACTGAAGCTTTCTTT
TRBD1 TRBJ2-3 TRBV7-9 CASSPRTGGFTDTQYF TGTGCCAGCAGCCCCCGGACAGGGGGGTTCACAGATACGCAGTATTTT
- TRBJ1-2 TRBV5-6 CASSPPEGGNYGYTF TGTGCCAGCAGCCCCCCTGAAGGGGGAAACTATGGCTACACCTTC
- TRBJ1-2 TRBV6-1 CASSVQETYGYTF TGTGCCAGCAGTGTACAGGAGACCTATGGCTACACCTTC
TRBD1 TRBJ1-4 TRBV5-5 CASSSTGVQGEKLFF TGTGCCAGCAGCTCGACAGGGGTACAGGGGGAAAAACTGTTTTTT
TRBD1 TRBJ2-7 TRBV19 CASSSTGGNEQYF TGTGCCAGTAGCTCGACAGGGGGAAACGAGCAGTACTTC